This TCR beta chain was obtained from a study of tumor-infiltrating lymphocytes in primary liver carcinoma. The blood RNA (from unsorted whole blood) was obtained, and germline DNA was also extracted. The patients carried chronic HBV infection and had received no treatment. The CDR3 is made up of 16 amino acids. CDR1 and CDR2 from the germline V gene are MRHNA and SNTAGT. With 6 bases clipped from V and 0 bases from J, the junction kept 8 bases outside the gene matches. A primer in the constant region served to generate TCR beta cDNA from 450 to 600 ng of total RNA. Three nested multiplex PCR rounds, a slightly modified ARM-PCR method, built the TCR beta libraries. The first two PCR rounds used TRBV1-TRBV30 forward primers with a C-beta reverse primer, about 10 cycles each. Using its own MiXCR run on the multiplex PCR reads, TCRdb lists one record per CDR3 protein. The table lists under 200,000 distinct CDR3 sequences, around 60% of them singletons, with 6% to 8.5% in the top ten.

With regard to this clonotype: A clone one base away is much larger, so this may be a read error.

Sequencing was done on a sample of peripheral blood. The chain employs TRBV6-4 and TRBJ1-3; TRBD1 matches at 7 bases. The source of this sequence is a woman in her fifties or sixties with primary liver carcinoma and hepatitis B virus infection. The CDR3 DNA follows: TGTGCCAGCAGACCCTCGGACAGGCTCTCTGGAAACACCATATATTTT. Its translation: CASRPSDRLSGNTIYF.